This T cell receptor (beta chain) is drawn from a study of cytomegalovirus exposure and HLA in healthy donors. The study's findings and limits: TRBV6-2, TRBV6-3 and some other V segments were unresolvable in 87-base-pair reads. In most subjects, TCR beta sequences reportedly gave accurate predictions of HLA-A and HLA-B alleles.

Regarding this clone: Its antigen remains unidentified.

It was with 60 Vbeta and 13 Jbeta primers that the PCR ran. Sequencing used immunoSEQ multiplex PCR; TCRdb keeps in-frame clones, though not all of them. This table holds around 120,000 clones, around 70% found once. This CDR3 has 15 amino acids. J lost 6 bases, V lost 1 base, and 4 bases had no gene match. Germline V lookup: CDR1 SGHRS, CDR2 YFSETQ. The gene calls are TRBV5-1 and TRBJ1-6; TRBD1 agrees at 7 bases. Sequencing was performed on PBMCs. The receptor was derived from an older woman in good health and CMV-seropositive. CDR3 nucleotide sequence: TGCGCCAGCAGCTTGACGGGACAGCTTAATTCACCCCTCCACTTT. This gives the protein CASSLTGQLNSPLHF.